Listed below are T cell receptor beta chains from one sample, sequenced in a study of shared clonotypes between healthy human individuals. Produced via immunoSEQ multiplex PCR; TCRdb's table is partial and in-frame only. This table holds 1,100,000 or so clones, more than 75% found once. Source material: memory CD4+ T cells from PBMCs. These receptors came from a man between 18 and 35 years old in good health. Some clones in this sample may be carry-over from other donors' samples. Both conserved end residues are part of each CDR3. The order of the fields is V gene, D gene, J gene, clone size, CDR3 DNA, CDR3 protein. A D gene is named only where the DNA matches it firmly. Rows may omit the clone size; those that give it use once, few, many or a size class.

>TRBV19|NA|TRBJ2-3|few
TGTGCCAGTAGTACACAGCTTAGCACAGATACGCAGTATTTT
CASSTQLSTDTQYF
>TRBV28|NA|TRBJ1-5|NA
TGTGCCAGCAGGCCTCCTGGGGGGGTTCAGCCCCAGCATTTT
CASRPPGGVQPQHF
>TRBV9|NA|TRBJ1-1|NA
TGTGCCAGCAGCGTAGGGACAAAGATGAACACTGAAGCTTTCTTT
CASSVGTKMNTEAFF
>TRBV5-1|NA|TRBJ2-3|NA
TGCGCCAGCAGCTTGTTCGGACAACGCACAGATACGCAGTATTTT
CASSLFGQRTDTQYF
>TRBV6-1|TRBD1|TRBJ1-4|NA
TGTGCCAGCAGTGACAGGGGGCAGGATGAAAAACTGTTTTTT
CASSDRGQDEKLFF
>TRBV6-5|NA|TRBJ1-1|NA
TGTGCCAGCAGGCAAGCTTTCTTT
CASRQAFF
>TRBV7-9|NA|TRBJ2-7|few
TGTGCCAGCAGCCTCACCTTTGGCAGCCCGACGGACGAGCAGTACTTC
CASSLTFGSPTDEQYF
>TRBV28|NA|TRBJ1-5|once
TGTGCCAGCAGTTCGGCGCAGGGTAGCAATCAGCCCCAGCATTTT
CASSSAQGSNQPQHF
>TRBV7-6|NA|TRBJ1-3|NA
TGTGCCAGCAGCTTAGGTGTAGGGGACATAGGCAGAAACACCATATATTTT
CASSLGVGDIGRNTIYF
>TRBV5-5|NA|TRBJ1-5|NA
TGTGCCAGCAGCCCTGGGCCTATGGGCAACCAGCCCCAGCATTTT
CASSPGPMGNQPQHF
>TRBV27|NA|TRBJ1-1|many
TGTGCCAGCAGTTCCCTATCACGGACAGTCATGAACACTGAAGCTTTCTTT
CASSSLSRTVMNTEAFF
>TRBV10-3|TRBD1|TRBJ1-4|NA
TGTGCCACTCGCGCAAGGGGGCTCGTTGAAAAACTGTTTTTT
CATRARGLVEKLFF
>TRBV7-2|NA|TRBJ2-3|few
TGTGCCAGCAGCCGGGGGAGTCCGGGGGCTATCGATACGCAGTATTTT
CASSRGSPGAIDTQYF
>TRBV5-1|NA|TRBJ1-1|NA
TGCGCCAGCAGCTTGTCAGGGATGAACACTGAAGCTTTCTTT
CASSLSGMNTEAFF
>TRBV5-1|TRBD2|TRBJ2-5|NA
TGCGCCAGCAGCTTGGAGGGACTAGCGGGATCGAAGACCCAGTACTTC
CASSLEGLAGSKTQYF
>TRBV5-1|NA|TRBJ1-2|many
TGCGCCAGCAGCCTGAATACCTATGGCTACACCTTC
CASSLNTYGYTF
>TRBV6-8|TRBD2|TRBJ2-7|NA
TGTGCCAGCAGTTCCAATAGCGGGAGCCTACCTAGTGAGCAGTACTTC
CASSSNSGSLPSEQYF